This T cell receptor beta chain emerged from a study of PD-1 blockade in classical Hodgkin lymphoma. Profiling relied on immunoSEQ multiplex PCR, and the TCRdb table lists in-frame clones only, not all of them. The data contain about 50,000 clones, 73% of them singletons. Trimming stripped 4 bases from V and 3 bases from J, with 7 bases between. CDR3 length: 13 amino acids. Germline assignment: CDR1 SGDLS and CDR2 YYNGEE. Each patient relapsed following autologous stem cell transplantation, and prior brentuximab vedotin exposure differed. Classifying best responses yielded complete response, partial response or progressive disease.

The rearrangement joins TRBV9 to TRBJ1-4; no definite D call. The receptor comes from a human donor with classical Hodgkin lymphoma. The sample consisted of peripheral blood mononuclear cells (PBMCs), taken at baseline. The CDR3: CASSPGSNEKLFF. CDR3 nucleotides: TGTGCCAGCAGCCCCGGTTCTAATGAAAAACTGTTTTTT.